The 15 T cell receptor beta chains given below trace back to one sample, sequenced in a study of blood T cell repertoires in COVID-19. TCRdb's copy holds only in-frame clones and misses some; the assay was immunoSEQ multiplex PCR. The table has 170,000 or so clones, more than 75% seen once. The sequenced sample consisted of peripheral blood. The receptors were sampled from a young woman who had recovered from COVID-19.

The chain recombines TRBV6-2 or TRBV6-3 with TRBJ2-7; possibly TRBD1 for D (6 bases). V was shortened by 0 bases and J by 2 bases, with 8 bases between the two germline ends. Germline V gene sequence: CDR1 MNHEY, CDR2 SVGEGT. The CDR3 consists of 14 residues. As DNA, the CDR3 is TGTGCCAGCAGTTACTCGACAGGTCCCTACGAGCAGTACGTC. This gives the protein CASSYSTGPYEQYV.

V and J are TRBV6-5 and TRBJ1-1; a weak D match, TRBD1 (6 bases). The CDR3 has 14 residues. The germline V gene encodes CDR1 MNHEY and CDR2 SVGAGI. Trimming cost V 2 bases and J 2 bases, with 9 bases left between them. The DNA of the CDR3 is TGTGCCAGCAGTTACGGGGGCTCAAACACTGAAGCTTTCTTT. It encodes CASSYGGSNTEAFF.

The CDR3 here is CASSFGSSKWGNSPLHF. The CDR3 nucleotides are TGTGCCAGCAGCTTCGGGAGCTCCAAGTGGGGAAACTCACCCCTCCACTTT. This chain connects TRBV7-2 to TRBJ1-6; D gene uncertain. The CDR3 length is 17 residues. CDR1 and CDR2 (germline): SGHTA, FQGNSA. V shed 3 bases and J shed 10 bases, with 22 bases lying between them. The whole variable domain, remainder taken from reference TRBV7-2 and TRBJ1-6, is GAGVSQSPSNKVTEKGKDVELRCDPISGHTALYWYRQSLGQGLEFLIYFQGNSAPDKSGLPSDRFSAERTGGSVSTLTIQRTQQEDSAVYLCASSFGSSKWGNSPLHFGNGTRLTVT.

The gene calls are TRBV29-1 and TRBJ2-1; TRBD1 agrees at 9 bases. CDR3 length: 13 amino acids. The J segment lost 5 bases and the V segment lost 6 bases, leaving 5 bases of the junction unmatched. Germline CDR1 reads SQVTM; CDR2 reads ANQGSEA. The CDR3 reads CSVADRGNNEQFF. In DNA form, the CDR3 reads TGCAGCGTCGCCGACAGGGGGAACAATGAGCAGTTCTTC.

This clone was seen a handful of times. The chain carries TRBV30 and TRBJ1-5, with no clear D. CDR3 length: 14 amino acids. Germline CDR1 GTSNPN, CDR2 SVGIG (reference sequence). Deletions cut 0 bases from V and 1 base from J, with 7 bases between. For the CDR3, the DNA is TGTGCCTGGAGTGTGTCGGGAAGCAATCAGCCCCAGCATTTT. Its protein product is CAWSVSGSNQPQHF.

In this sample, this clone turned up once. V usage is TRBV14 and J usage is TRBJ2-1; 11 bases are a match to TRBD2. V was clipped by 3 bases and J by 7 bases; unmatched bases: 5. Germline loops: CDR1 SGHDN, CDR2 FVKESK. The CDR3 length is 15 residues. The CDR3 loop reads CASSQDSGGANEQFF. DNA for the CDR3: TGTGCCAGCAGCCAGGATAGCGGGGGGGCTAATGAGCAGTTCTTC.

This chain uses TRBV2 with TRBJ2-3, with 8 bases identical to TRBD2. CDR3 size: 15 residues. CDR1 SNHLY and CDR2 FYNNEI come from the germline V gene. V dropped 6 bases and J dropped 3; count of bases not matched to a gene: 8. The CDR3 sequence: CASRLGTRITDTQYF. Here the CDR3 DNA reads TGTGCCAGCAGGCTTGGGACTAGGATTACAGATACGCAGTATTTT.

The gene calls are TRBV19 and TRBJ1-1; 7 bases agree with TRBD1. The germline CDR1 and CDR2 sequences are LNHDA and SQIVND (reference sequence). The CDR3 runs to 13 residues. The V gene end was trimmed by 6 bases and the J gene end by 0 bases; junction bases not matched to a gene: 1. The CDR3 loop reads CASRRGLNTEAFF. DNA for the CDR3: TGTGCCAGTAGGAGGGGGCTGAACACTGAAGCTTTCTTT.

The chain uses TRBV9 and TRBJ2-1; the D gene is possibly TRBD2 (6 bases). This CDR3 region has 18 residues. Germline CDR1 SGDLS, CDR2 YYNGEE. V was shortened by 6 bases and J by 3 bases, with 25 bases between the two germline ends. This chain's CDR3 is CASTPWGVVGRGYNEQFF. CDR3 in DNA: TGTGCCAGCACCCCATGGGGTGTCGTCGGGAGAGGCTACAATGAGCAGTTCTTC.

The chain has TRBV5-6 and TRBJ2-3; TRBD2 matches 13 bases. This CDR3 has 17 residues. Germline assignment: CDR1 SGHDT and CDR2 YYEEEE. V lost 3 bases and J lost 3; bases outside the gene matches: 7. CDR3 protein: CASSSGLAGASTDTQYF. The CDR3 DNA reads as TGTGCCAGCAGCTCCGGACTAGCGGGAGCGTCAACAGATACGCAGTATTTT. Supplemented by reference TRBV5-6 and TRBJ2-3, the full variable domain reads DAGVTQSPTHLIKTRGQQVTLRCSPKSGHDTVSWYQQALGQGPQFIFQYYEEEERQRGNFPDRFSGHQFPNYSSELNVNALLLGDSALYLCASSSGLAGASTDTQYFGPGTRLTVL.

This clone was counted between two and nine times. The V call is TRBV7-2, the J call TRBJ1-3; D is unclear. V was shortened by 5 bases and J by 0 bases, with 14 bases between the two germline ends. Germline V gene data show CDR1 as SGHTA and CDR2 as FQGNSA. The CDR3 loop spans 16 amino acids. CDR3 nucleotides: TGTGCCAGCAGCCGTAACACTGGGAGCTCTGGAAACACCATATATTTT. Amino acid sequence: CASSRNTGSSGNTIYF.

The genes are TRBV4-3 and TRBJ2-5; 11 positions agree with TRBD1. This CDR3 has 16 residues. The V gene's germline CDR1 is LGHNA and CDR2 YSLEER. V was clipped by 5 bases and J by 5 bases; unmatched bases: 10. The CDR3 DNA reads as TGCGCCAGCAGCAGCGGACAGGGGGCTGTGAGGGAGACCCAGTACTTC. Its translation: CASSSGQGAVRETQYF.

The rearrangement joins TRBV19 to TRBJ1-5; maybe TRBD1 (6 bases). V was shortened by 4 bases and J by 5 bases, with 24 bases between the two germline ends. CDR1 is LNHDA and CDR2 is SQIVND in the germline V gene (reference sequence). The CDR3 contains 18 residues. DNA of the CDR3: TGTGCCAGTAGTACTACCATTAACAGGGTGCTATTAGATCAGCCCCAGCATTTT. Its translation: CASSTTINRVLLDQPQHF.

The CDR3 DNA sequence: TGCGCCAGCAGCCAGGGATCCCTACTAGCGGGGGATTACAATGAGCAGTTCTTC. This translates into CASSQGSLLAGDYNEQFF. The J gene is TRBJ2-1, the V gene TRBV4-3; the match to TRBD2 covers 11 bases. This CDR3 is built from 18 residues. Germline trimming cut 3 bases from V and 4 bases from J; bases unmatched to any gene: 11. CDR1 and CDR2 (germline): LGHNA, YSLEER.

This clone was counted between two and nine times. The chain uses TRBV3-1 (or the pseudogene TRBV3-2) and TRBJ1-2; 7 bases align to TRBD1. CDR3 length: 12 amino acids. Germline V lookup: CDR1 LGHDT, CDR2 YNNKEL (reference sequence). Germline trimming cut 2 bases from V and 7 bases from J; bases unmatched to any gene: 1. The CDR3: CASSQPGGGYTF. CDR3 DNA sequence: TGTGCCAGCAGCCAACCAGGGGGTGGCTACACCTTC.